This TCR beta chain was sequenced during a study of radiation and T cells in renal cell carcinoma. Clones were read by immunoSEQ multiplex PCR, and TCRdb kept only the in-frame ones, dropping some. The table has 100,000 to 150,000 clones, roughly 80% seen once; the top ten hold about 3%. This clone was detected only once. Its antigen remains unknown. The CDR3 sequence is 13 residues long. Germline loops: CDR1 MNHEY, CDR2 SVGAGI. The V end lost 8 bases, the J end lost 3 bases, and 14 bases lay between the germline ends. Study results and limitations: Pretreatment tumor biopsies were lacking, so baseline clonotypes are unknown.

Time point described: baseline pretreatment blood. Treatment specified: 15 Gy SBRT to primary tumor, nephrectomy 4 weeks later. The tumor was a clear cell renal cell carcinoma. This specimen was blood, taken from a patient whose treatment included radiotherapy and nephrectomy. The V and J genes are TRBV6-5 and TRBJ2-7; weak D call: TRBD1 (6 bases). This TCR came from a woman aged 60 to 75 with renal cell carcinoma. The CDR3 region has the DNA TGTGCCAGCGAGGACAGACAGATCTACGAGCAGTACTTC. This sequence encodes CASEDRQIYEQYF.